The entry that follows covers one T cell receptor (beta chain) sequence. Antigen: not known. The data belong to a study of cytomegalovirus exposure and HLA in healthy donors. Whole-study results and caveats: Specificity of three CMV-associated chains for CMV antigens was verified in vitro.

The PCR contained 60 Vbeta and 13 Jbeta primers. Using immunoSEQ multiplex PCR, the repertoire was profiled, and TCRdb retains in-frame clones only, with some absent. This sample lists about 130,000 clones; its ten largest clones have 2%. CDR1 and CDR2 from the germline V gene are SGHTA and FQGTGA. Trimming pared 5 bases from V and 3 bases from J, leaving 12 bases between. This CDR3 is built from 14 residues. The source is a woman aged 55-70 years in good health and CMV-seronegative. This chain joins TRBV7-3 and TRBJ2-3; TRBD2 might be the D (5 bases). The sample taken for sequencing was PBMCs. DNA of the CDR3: TGTGCCAGCAGCAAGAGGGCCGGGACAGATACGCAGTATTTT. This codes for CASSKRAGTDTQYF.